These T cell receptor beta chains were read from a single sample in a study of T cells in Graves' hyperthyroidism and ophthalmopathy. MiXCR, run by TCRdb on the multiplex PCR reads, gives a single entry per CDR3 protein. The sample records hundreds of thousands of distinct CDR3 sequences, around 39% being singletons. The sequencing sample was made of blood. All receptors derive from a young man with Graves' hyperthyroidism. CDR3s include the opening cysteine and the closing phenylalanine or tryptophan. D genes are given only for firm matches. Part of the rows lack a size; the others show once, few, many or a class for expanded clones.

DNA	CDR3	V	J	D	size
TGTGCCAGCACCCCGTTTGGGGGGGACACCGCGCCCCAGCATTTT	CASTPFGGDTAPQHF	TRBV7-8	TRBJ1-5	.	few
TGCGCCAGCAGACTGCAGGGGGCTGCTTATGAAAAACTGTTTTTT	CASRLQGAAYEKLFF	TRBV10-2	TRBJ1-4	TRBD1	.
TGTGCCAGCAGTGAACGGGGGTGGAATGGCTACACCTTC	CASSERGWNGYTF	TRBV6-1	TRBJ1-2	.	.
TGTGCCAGCAGCGTAGAGACAAGCCAAGAGACCCAGTACTTC	CASSVETSQETQYF	TRBV9	TRBJ2-5	.	.
TGTGCTGGGGGGCCAGCGGGAGGGCCGGAGGAGCAGTTCTTC	CAGGPAGGPEEQFF	TRBV19	TRBJ2-1	TRBD2	.
TGTGCCAGTAGTATAGCCCCCACAGCGGCCACCTACGAGCAGTACTTC	CASSIAPTAATYEQYF	TRBV19	TRBJ2-7	.	few
TGTGCCAGCAGCTTAGGGACCGACGGAGCTTTCTTT	CASSLGTDGAFF	TRBV7-3	TRBJ1-1	.	.
TGTGCCAGCAGCCCAGAGGGCAGGGTGATCGCAATGAACACTGAAGCTTTCTTT	CASSPEGRVIAMNTEAFF	TRBV2	TRBJ1-1	.	.
TGTGCCATCAGTATGGATAGCAATCAGCTCCAGCATTTT	CAISMDSNQLQHF	TRBV10-3	TRBJ1-5	.	.
TGCAGCGTCTCCGGGACAGCTCCTTATGGCTACACCTTC	CSVSGTAPYGYTF	TRBV29-1	TRBJ1-2	TRBD1	.
TGTGCCAGCAGCCAAGACCCGTCGACGGGCCTCTCTGGAAACACCATATATTTT	CASSQDPSTGLSGNTIYF	TRBV14	TRBJ1-3	.	few
TGTTGGGGGGCAGGGGCCTACGAGCAGTACTTC	CWGAGAYEQYF	TRBV29-1	TRBJ2-7	.	once
TGTGCCAGCAGCTTCGAGCGGGAGACCCAGTACTTC	CASSFERETQYF	TRBV7-2	TRBJ2-5	.	many
TGTGCCAGCAGCCCCCCGGACAACTGGGGTGAAAAACTGTTTTTT	CASSPPDNWGEKLFF	TRBV9	TRBJ1-4	.	.
TGTGCCAGCAGCCCCGGGGCCATTCAAGAGACCCAGTACTTC	CASSPGAIQETQYF	TRBV13	TRBJ2-5	.	.
TGTGCCAGCAGCATCCTAGCGGGCTCCTACGAGCAGTACTTC	CASSILAGSYEQYF	TRBV7-2	TRBJ2-7	TRBD2	.
TGTGCCAGCAGTTACTCGGGGGGGCTCGGCAATCAGCCCCAGCATTTT	CASSYSGGLGNQPQHF	TRBV6-5	TRBJ1-5	.	.
TGCAGCGTTGTTGCGGGGGAAAGCACCGGGGAGCTGTTTTTT	CSVVAGESTGELFF	TRBV29-1	TRBJ2-2	TRBD2	many
TGTGCCATCACCTCCGCCGGGGTAGCTTTCTTT	CAITSAGVAFF	TRBV6-6	TRBJ1-1	.	few
TGCAGTGCTAGCTCGCCGTTGAAGGACCTCGCCTACGAGCAGTACTTC	CSASSPLKDLAYEQYF	TRBV20-1	TRBJ2-7	.	.
TGTGCCAGCAGCTTTTTGGCGCAGGCCCCCGGGGGCTACACCTTC	CASSFLAQAPGGYTF	TRBV7-2	TRBJ1-2	.	.
TGCAGTGCTAGAGGGACAGGTGATATCGGGGAGCTGTTTTTT	CSARGTGDIGELFF	TRBV20-1	TRBJ2-2	TRBD1	few
TGTGCCAGCAGACAGGAGGCGAGAGGCGAGCAGTACTTC	CASRQEARGEQYF	TRBV2	TRBJ2-7	.	many
TGCGCCAGCAGCTCCATGGGACAGCGAAGGGGAGAGACCCAGTACTTC	CASSSMGQRRGETQYF	TRBV5-1	TRBJ2-5	TRBD1	few
TGTGCCAGCGTGGCTGCACGGGCCTACGAGCAGTACTTC	CASVAARAYEQYF	TRBV9	TRBJ2-7	.	few
TGTGCCAGCCACACCGGGACACTGAATCAGCCCCAGCATTTT	CASHTGTLNQPQHF	TRBV6-2/TRBV6-3	TRBJ1-5	.	few
TGCGCCAGCAGCACCGGACAGGCGAGCACAGATACGCAGTATTTT	CASSTGQASTDTQYF	TRBV5-1	TRBJ2-3	TRBD1	.
TGTGCCAGCAGCTCCCGGATGGGGACGGCGAACACCGGGGAGCTGTTTTTT	CASSSRMGTANTGELFF	TRBV7-2	TRBJ2-2	.	many
TGCAGCGGGGGAAGACCGAACACCGGGGAGCTGTTTTTT	CSGGRPNTGELFF	TRBV29-1	TRBJ2-2	.	many
TGTGCCAGCAGCCCTACACGGAGCTTTGGAAACACCATATATTTT	CASSPTRSFGNTIYF	TRBV14	TRBJ1-3	.	.
TGTGCCACCAGCAGAGATGGGTGGTCGGCTGAAGCTTTCTTT	CATSRDGWSAEAFF	TRBV15	TRBJ1-1	.	many
TGCGCCAGCAGCCCCCGGACAGGGATGGATGGCTACACCTTC	CASSPRTGMDGYTF	TRBV5-1	TRBJ1-2	TRBD1	few
TGTGCCAGCAGCCTCCGGACGGTTGAAGCTTTCTTT	CASSLRTVEAFF	TRBV7-9	TRBJ1-1	.	many
TGTGCCTGGGCAAAAAACAGGGGTAACACTGAAGCTTTCTTT	CAWAKNRGNTEAFF	TRBV29-1	TRBJ1-1	TRBD1	.
TGTGCCAGCAGCTCCCCTACTAGCGGGAGGACCTATGAGACCCAGTACTTC	CASSSPTSGRTYETQYF	TRBV7-2	TRBJ2-5	TRBD2	.
TGTGCCAGCAGCTACTCCTACAGGACTAGCGGGAGAGAGACCCAGTACTTC	CASSYSYRTSGRETQYF	TRBV7-2	TRBJ2-5	TRBD2	many
TGTGCCACCAGTGATTCGGACAGGAGCCAGCCCCAGCATTTT	CATSDSDRSQPQHF	TRBV24-1	TRBJ1-5	TRBD1	many
TGTGCTAGCAGCTCCCAGGGCCTCGGAGAGACCCAGTACTTC	CASSSQGLGETQYF	TRBV7-7	TRBJ2-5	.	many
TGTGCCAGCGGAACCGGGACAGGGAATTCACCCCTCCACTTT	CASGTGTGNSPLHF	TRBV5-4	TRBJ1-6	TRBD1	.
TGCAGCGTTGAAGATCCGACAGGGGAAGGGTCACCCCTCCACTTT	CSVEDPTGEGSPLHF	TRBV29-1	TRBJ1-6	TRBD1	many
TGCGCCAGCAGAGACAGGGGGCCCCGAGGTGGCACTGAAGCTTTCTTT	CASRDRGPRGGTEAFF	TRBV10-2	TRBJ1-1	TRBD1	.
TGCGCCAGCAGCTTGGCCTGGGACCCCTCCTACGAGCAGTACTTC	CASSLAWDPSYEQYF	TRBV5-1	TRBJ2-7	.	.
TGTGCCAGCAGCAAGGGACTAGCGGGAGCTACCATCGGAGCAGATACGCAGTATTTT	CASSKGLAGATIGADTQYF	TRBV7-8	TRBJ2-3	TRBD2	.
TGTGCCAGCAGTCCCGGGGCGAGGGCCAACACTGAAGCTTTCTTT	CASSPGARANTEAFF	TRBV2	TRBJ1-1	.	.
TGTGCCAGCAGTTTGAAAACCTATGGCTACACCTTC	CASSLKTYGYTF	TRBV12-3/TRBV12-4	TRBJ1-2	.	few
TGTGCCAGCACGCTGGAAGGGACTGGAAACACCATATATTTT	CASTLEGTGNTIYF	TRBV9	TRBJ1-3	.	few
TGTGCCAGCAGCTTAGCAACGTACGGGCAGTACTTC	CASSLATYGQYF	TRBV7-4	TRBJ2-7	.	.
TGTGCCAGCAGCCTCACATTTTCTGGAAACACCATATATTTT	CASSLTFSGNTIYF	TRBV12-3/TRBV12-4	TRBJ1-3	.	few